A single sample is the source of the 29 T cell receptor beta chains below, sequenced in a study of technical replicates of blood from a few donors. Profiled with immunoSEQ multiplex PCR; TCRdb holds only in-frame clones, not every one. Among some 10,000 clones listed, about 94% were seen once. The sequencing sample was made of PBMCs. These TCRs come from a human donor in good health.

This rearrangement joins TRBV5-1 to TRBJ1-1; 7 bases fit TRBD1. The germline V gene has CDR1 SGHRS and CDR2 YFSETQ. The CDR3 is 14 amino acids. V was clipped by 4 bases and J by 0 bases; unmatched bases: 3. This chain's CDR3 is CASSLGQMNTEAFF. The CDR3 DNA sequence: TGCGCCAGCAGCCTGGGACAGATGAACACTGAAGCTTTCTTT.

This clone appeared once. The V and J genes are TRBV5-1 and TRBJ2-1, with TRBD2 identical over 15 bases. The CDR3 sequence is 15 residues long. Unmatched junction bases numbered 2, after V lost 5 bases and J lost 5 bases. CDR1 and CDR2 (germline): SGHRS, YFSETQ. CDR3: CASRGLAGGNNEQFF. CDR3 DNA: TGCGCCAGCAGGGGACTAGCGGGAGGTAACAATGAGCAGTTCTTC.

The chain combines TRBV28 with TRBJ1-5, with 10 nucleotides matching TRBD1. The trim removed 4 bases at V and 7 bases at J, leaving 7 bases unmatched. Germline lookup yields CDR1 MDHEN and CDR2 SYDVKM. This CDR3 has 15 amino acids. DNA of the CDR3: TGTGCCAGCAGTTCTATCGGGACAGGGGTACAGCCCCAGCATTTT. Its protein product is CASSSIGTGVQPQHF.

The V and J genes are TRBV27 and TRBJ2-1; 8 positions agree with TRBD2. The J segment lost 8 bases and the V segment lost 4 bases, leaving 7 bases of the junction unmatched. The CDR3 is made up of 14 amino acids. The germline V gene encodes CDR1 MNHEY and CDR2 SMNVEV (reference sequence). This CDR3 is CASSWASGWDEQFF. CDR3 DNA sequence: TGTGCCAGCAGTTGGGCTAGCGGGTGGGATGAGCAGTTCTTC.

This chain uses TRBV4-2 with TRBJ2-2; TRBD1 matches 8 bases. CDR3 size: 16 residues. V dropped 1 base and J dropped 0; count of bases not matched to a gene: 1. The germline gives CDR1 LGHNA, CDR2 YNFKEQ. DNA for the CDR3: TGTGCCAGCAGCCAAGCGACAGGGGCGAACACCGGGGAGCTGTTTTTT. Its translation: CASSQATGANTGELFF.

In nucleotides, the CDR3 is TGTGCCAGCAGTTCGGCGCAGGGCGGAGCACTAACCCAGCATTTT. It specifies CASSSAQGGALTQHF. The chain joins TRBV27 to TRBJ1-5, with D tentatively TRBD1 (5 bases). Germline CDR1 reads MNHEY; CDR2 reads SMNVEV (reference sequence). The ends were cut back, 4 bases at V and 11 bases at J, with 21 bases in the middle. The CDR3 has 15 residues.

V usage is TRBV6-5 and J usage is TRBJ2-7; 7 nucleotides line up with TRBD2. V was pared by 0 bases and J by 4 bases, with 9 bases of the junction left unmatched. Germline V lookup: CDR1 MNHEY, CDR2 SVGAGI. This CDR3 comprises 16 residues. In nucleotides, the CDR3 is TGTGCCAGCAGTTACTCTATGACGGGAGGTTGGTACGAGCAGTACTTC. The encoded protein is CASSYSMTGGWYEQYF.

A single count supports this clone. The CDR3 region is CASSPLAGTSYEQYF. CDR3 sequence (DNA): TGTGCCAGCTCACCACTCGCAGGTACCTCCTACGAGCAGTACTTC. This chain uses TRBV18 with TRBJ2-7; D is uncertain. V was pared by 1 base and J by 0 bases, with 10 bases between. The CDR3 has 15 residues. Germline CDR1 KGHSH, CDR2 LQKENI.

The V and J genes are TRBV5-1 and TRBJ2-2; the match to TRBD2 covers 13 bases. Looked up from germline, CDR1 is SGHRS and CDR2 is YFSETQ. V lost 5 bases and J lost 5; bases outside the gene matches: 6. The CDR3 contains 16 residues. The CDR3 sequence is CASRQGLAGQTGELFF. The CDR3 region has the DNA TGCGCCAGCAGACAGGGACTAGCGGGACAGACCGGGGAGCTGTTTTTT. The full variable domain, in which reference TRBV5-1 and TRBJ2-2 provide the parts outside the CDR3, is KAGVTQTPRYLIKTRGQQVTLSCSPISGHRSVSWYQQTPGQGLQFLFEYFSETQRNKGNFPGRFSGRQFSNSRSEMNVSTLELGDSALYLCASRQGLAGQTGELFFGEGSRLTVL.

This clone was seen a few times. The chain is built from TRBV2 and TRBJ1-1; D gene ambiguous. The V gene's germline CDR1 is SNHLY and CDR2 FYNNEI. This CDR3 region has 13 residues. V lost 4 bases and J lost 1, with 7 bases in between. The CDR3 coding sequence is TGTGCCAGCAGTGTATCACAGAACACTGAAGCTTTCTTT. Protein: CASSVSQNTEAFF.

The chain uses TRBV23-1 and TRBJ2-7, with TRBD1 identical over 11 bases. TRBV23-1 is reported as an ORF; its role is uncertain. Germline trimming cut 0 bases from V and 2 bases from J; bases unmatched to any gene: 0. The CDR3 has 15 amino acids. CDR3 protein: CASSQSGQGAYEQYF. The DNA of the CDR3 is TGCGCCAGCAGTCAATCGGGACAGGGGGCCTACGAGCAGTACTTC.

This clone has only a few counts. This rearrangement joins TRBV7-8 to TRBJ1-1; 7 bases match TRBD1. Germline assignment: CDR1 SGHVS and CDR2 FQNEAQ. V shed 4 bases, J shed 6 bases, and the junction held 11 bases outside the gene matches. The CDR3 spans 15 residues. The CDR3, as DNA: TGTGCCAGCAGCTATAGCCCCGACAGGGAGGCTGAAGCTTTCTTT. Amino acid sequence: CASSYSPDREAEAFF.

This chain joins TRBV30 and TRBJ2-3; no definite D call. Trimming left V 0 bases short and J 4 bases short, with 8 bases between. Germline values: CDR1 GTSNPN, CDR2 SVGIG (reference sequence). The CDR3 contains 13 residues. CDR3 loop: CAWSVRSSDTQYF. The CDR3, as DNA: TGTGCCTGGAGTGTACGCAGTTCAGATACGCAGTATTTT.

The rearrangement links TRBV2 to TRBJ2-2, with TRBD2 matching over 12 bases. Germline V CDR1 and CDR2: SNHLY, FYNNEI. V dropped 7 bases and J dropped 5; count of bases not matched to a gene: 11. The CDR3 totals 17 residues. The CDR3 protein is CASTYGLAGGITGELFF. In DNA form, the CDR3 reads TGTGCCAGCACTTACGGGCTAGCGGGAGGGATAACCGGGGAGCTGTTTTTT.

The chain combines TRBV28 with TRBJ2-7; 7 nucleotides match TRBD1. The V gene end was trimmed by 7 bases and the J gene end by 3 bases; junction bases not matched to a gene: 6. Germline V gene lookup returns CDR1 MDHEN and CDR2 SYDVKM. The CDR3 extends over 13 amino acids. CDR3 residues: CASTGQTNYEQYF. DNA of the CDR3: TGTGCCAGCACGGGACAGACGAACTACGAGCAGTACTTC.

CDR3 in amino acids: CAISEPGDTEAFF. CDR3 coding DNA: TGTGCCATCAGTGAGCCGGGGGACACTGAAGCTTTCTTT. This chain uses TRBV10-3 with TRBJ1-1, with D possibly TRBD1 on 5 matching bases. Germline CDR1 ENHRY, CDR2 SYGVKD. The V gene lost 2 bases and the J gene lost 3 bases, with 7 bases spanning the gap. The CDR3 consists of 13 residues.

The J gene is TRBJ1-1, the V gene TRBV6-1, with a possible D match to TRBD1 (6 bases). Germline assignment: CDR1 MNHNS and CDR2 SASEGT. This CDR3 is 16 amino acids long. V was trimmed by 2 bases and J by 7 bases, leaving 20 bases between them. CDR3 region: CASSESKGQGGSEAFF. CDR3 DNA: TGTGCCAGCAGTGAATCAAAGGGACAAGGAGGCAGTGAAGCTTTCTTT.

This rearrangement joins TRBV27 to TRBJ2-7; D remains unclear. This CDR3 has 13 amino acids. The germline V gene has CDR1 MNHEY and CDR2 SMNVEV (reference sequence). V gave up 4 bases and J gave up 0 bases, with 7 bases separating them. As DNA, the CDR3 is TGTGCCAGCAGTTCCCAAAACTCCTACGAGCAGTACTTC. This encodes CASSSQNSYEQYF.

The chain joins TRBV6-5 to TRBJ2-7; 10 bases are shared with TRBD1. Germline loops: CDR1 MNHEY, CDR2 SVGAGI. Unmatched junction bases numbered 5, after V lost 6 bases and J lost 0 bases. The CDR3 extends over 15 amino acids. CDR3 in DNA: TGTGCCAGCAGAGAAAGGACAGGGGGCTCCTACGAGCAGTACTTC. Protein product: CASRERTGGSYEQYF.

The chain recombines TRBV19 with TRBJ2-7; TRBD2 might be the D (6 bases). The CDR3 is 16 residues long. Germline V gives CDR1 LNHDA, CDR2 SQIVND (reference sequence). V was clipped by 7 bases and J by 0 bases, with 19 bases between them. DNA for the CDR3: TGTGCCAGTACGGTCGCCCTGGGAGGTGGCTCCTACGAGCAGTACTTC. This codes for CASTVALGGGSYEQYF. Full variable domain (remainder filled in from reference TRBV19 and TRBJ2-7): DGGITQSPKYLFRKEGQNVTLSCEQNLNHDAMYWYRQDPGQGLRLIYYSQIVNDFQKGDIAEGYSVSREKKESFPLTVTSAQKNPTAFYLCASTVALGGGSYEQYFGPGTRLTVT.

This clone was seen just once. The chain combines TRBV2 with TRBJ1-5; 8 nucleotides agree with TRBD1. From germline, CDR1 is SNHLY and CDR2 FYNNEI. V trimming: 4 bases; J trimming: 4 bases; junction bases outside the gene matches: 6. CDR3 length: 15 residues. The CDR3 DNA reads as TGTGCCAGCAGTGCGCAGGGGGCTATGAATCAGCCCCAGCATTTT. Residues: CASSAQGAMNQPQHF.

The V and J genes are TRBV4-1 and TRBJ1-4; perhaps TRBD1 as D (6 bases). Between the trimmed V and J ends, which lost 0 bases and 7 bases, there was a span of 12 bases. CDR3 size: 15 residues. The germline gives CDR1 MGHRA, CDR2 YSYEKL. For the CDR3, the DNA is TGCGCCAGCAGCCAAGATTTCAGGGGCCGTGAAAAACTGTTTTTT. This sequence encodes CASSQDFRGREKLFF.

The CDR3 sequence is CASSIGQAYSNQPQHF. In nucleotides, the CDR3 is TGTGCCAGTAGTATAGGGCAGGCGTATAGCAATCAGCCCCAGCATTTT. This chain links TRBV19 with TRBJ1-5; no clear D gene. V lost 1 base, J lost 0 bases, and 10 bases lay in between. The CDR3 contains 16 residues. Germline V gene sequence: CDR1 LNHDA, CDR2 SQIVND (reference sequence).

The chain couples TRBV5-1 to TRBJ2-7, with no clear D. This CDR3 comprises 16 residues. V was shortened by 0 bases and J by 0 bases, with 13 bases between the two germline ends. Germline CDR1 is SGHRS and CDR2 is YFSETQ. The CDR3 loop reads CASSLGQALSSYEQYF. The DNA of the CDR3 is TGCGCCAGCAGCTTGGGGCAGGCCCTAAGCTCCTACGAGCAGTACTTC.

The chain employs TRBV11-3 and TRBJ2-7; D is uncertain. Trimming took off 1 base at V and 0 bases at J, with 10 bases between the two ends. The CDR3 has 15 residues. The germline V gene has CDR1 SGHNT and CDR2 YENEEA. CDR3 residues: CASSLGADPSYEQYF. CDR3 in DNA: TGTGCCAGCAGCTTAGGTGCGGATCCCTCCTACGAGCAGTACTTC.

This chain connects TRBV2 to TRBJ2-1, with a possible D match to TRBD1 (6 bases). CDR1 and CDR2 from the germline V gene are SNHLY and FYNNEI. CDR3 length: 11 amino acids. Trimming stripped 7 bases from V and 8 bases from J, with 9 bases between. The CDR3 bases are TGTGCCAGCAAAGAGGGGGATGAGCAGTTCTTC. It translates to CASKEGDEQFF.

This chain uses TRBV30 with TRBJ2-1, with 7 bases identical to TRBD2. Losses at the gene ends were 2 bases for V and 7 bases for J; bases not matched to a gene: 11. The CDR3 has 15 amino acids. CDR1 and CDR2 (germline): GTSNPN, SVGIG (reference sequence). The CDR3 DNA reads TGTGCCTGGAGTAGGGACTACCCTGGGGGGAATGAGCAGTTCTTC. Translating gives CAWSRDYPGGNEQFF.

This chain links TRBV19 with TRBJ2-7; TRBD1 is a possible D gene (6 bases). Trimming pared 5 bases from V and 6 bases from J, leaving 14 bases between. The CDR3 has 13 amino acids. In germline, CDR1 is LNHDA, CDR2 SQIVND (reference sequence). CDR3 loop: CASSAGAFSEQYF. The CDR3, as DNA: TGTGCCAGTAGTGCAGGGGCCTTCTCCGAGCAGTACTTC. Using reference TRBV19 and TRBJ2-7 for the parts outside the CDR3, the full variable domain is DGGITQSPKYLFRKEGQNVTLSCEQNLNHDAMYWYRQDPGQGLRLIYYSQIVNDFQKGDIAEGYSVSREKKESFPLTVTSAQKNPTAFYLCASSAGAFSEQYFGPGTRLTVT.

The gene calls are TRBV7-8 and TRBJ2-7; possibly TRBD1 for D (6 bases). Germline V lookup: CDR1 SGHVS, CDR2 FQNEAQ. Between the trimmed V and J ends, which lost 1 base and 4 bases, there was a span of 14 bases. The CDR3 is 15 residues long. The CDR3 is CASSLGQGLKYEQYF. CDR3 bases: TGTGCCAGCAGCTTAGGTCAGGGGTTAAAGTACGAGCAGTACTTC.